This T cell receptor (beta chain) came from a study of cytomegalovirus exposure and HLA in healthy donors. Findings of the study overall: A later analysis linked some 17,000 TCR beta sequences to HLA alleles at 0.05 false discovery rate. Most CMV-associated TCR beta chains were later found to appear HLA-restricted. Serostatus for CMV was the only available immune exposure information. Researchers left out some V segments, among them TRBV6-2 and TRBV6-3, as indistinguishable.

PCR involved 60 Vbeta and 13 Jbeta primers. Clones were read by immunoSEQ multiplex PCR, and TCRdb kept only the in-frame ones, dropping some. The repertoire holds about 150,000 clones, with about 75% as singletons. Unmatched junction bases numbered 12, after V lost 1 base and J lost 2 bases. CDR3 length: 17 amino acids. CDR1 is SGHKS and CDR2 is YYEKEE in the germline V gene (reference sequence). On this clone: The antigen remains undetermined.

The sequencing input was PBMCs. The receptor comes from a man between 18 and 29 years old in good health and CMV-seronegative. The rearrangement links TRBV5-5 to TRBJ2-7; 7 nucleotides agree with TRBD1. DNA of the CDR3: TGTGCCAGCAGCTTGTGGGGTGTTTGGGACAGAGCCTACGAGCAGTACTTC. This encodes CASSLWGVWDRAYEQYF.